This T cell receptor beta chain was identified during a study of T cell responses to AZD1222 COVID-19 vaccine. General study findings and limits: Donors skewed white British and female; clonal diversity was possibly underestimated. Mapped onto spike, vaccine-associated CD4 TCRs spanned it and were dominant at 160-218 and 743-854. Baseline serostatus was positive in only a handful of AZD1222 recipients.

Profiled with immunoSEQ multiplex PCR; TCRdb holds only in-frame clones, not every one. The sample has tens of thousands of clones, 70% to 90% seen once. To note about this clone: Its antigen is unknown.

Trimming removed 2 bases from V and 2 bases from J, with 11 bases in between. The V gene's germline CDR1 is GTSNPN and CDR2 SVGIG (reference sequence). CDR3 length: 14 residues. Sequencing used peripheral blood, obtained on day 0 of MenACWY control vaccination. This chain links TRBV30 with TRBJ2-3; TRBD2 might be the D (6 bases). The receptor was isolated from an adult in good health. The CDR3 loop reads CAWSPGGDTDTQYF. The CDR3 DNA follows: TGTGCCTGGAGTCCCGGCGGGGACACAGATACGCAGTATTTT.